The 13 T cell receptor beta chains below all came from one sample that was sequenced in a study of T-cell memory formation after mild COVID-19. TCRdb re-called the 5' RACE reads with MiXCR, one entry per CDR3 protein. The table records tens of thousands of distinct CDR3 sequences, more than 20% of them present only once. The source material was PBMCs or a T cell subset sorted from them (not recorded which). These receptors were taken from a young man who had mild COVID-19 (a few samples of this study predate the infection). Cell type and time point are not known.

The V and J genes are TRBV5-8 and TRBJ2-2, with D maybe TRBD1 (6 bases). CDR3 size: 15 residues. Germline V gives CDR1 SGHTS, CDR2 YDEGEE. Trimming took off 0 bases at V and 6 bases at J, with 12 bases between the two ends. This CDR3 is CASSLVSGASGELFF. The CDR3, as DNA: TGTGCCAGCAGCTTGGTGTCAGGGGCTTCCGGGGAGCTGTTTTTT.

The rearrangement links TRBV2 to TRBJ1-3, with D possibly TRBD1 on 5 matching bases. V was clipped by 3 bases and J by 0 bases, with 12 bases between them. Germline values: CDR1 SNHLY, CDR2 FYNNEI. The CDR3 contains 16 residues. The CDR3 is CASSEGTGGSGNTIYF. CDR3 coding DNA: TGTGCCAGCAGTGAGGGGACCGGAGGCTCTGGAAACACCATATATTTT.

This clonotype was observed once. The CDR3 here is CASSFDRGMYEQYF. As DNA, the CDR3 is TGTGCCAGCAGCTTTGACAGGGGGATGTACGAGCAGTACTTC. J is TRBJ2-7 and V is TRBV7-6; TRBD1 matches 9 bases. The CDR3 totals 14 residues. Germline values: CDR1 SGHVS, CDR2 FNYEAQ. With V trimmed by 3 bases and J by 4 bases, 4 bases remained unmatched.

The J gene is TRBJ1-3, the V gene TRBV15, with TRBD1 identical over 7 bases. Trimming cost V 0 bases and J 8 bases; bases outside gene matches: 1. Germline V lookup: CDR1 LNHNV, CDR2 YYDKDF (reference sequence). This CDR3 is 13 amino acids long. The CDR3 DNA sequence: TGTGCCACCAGCAGAGATAGGGGGCACACCATATATTTT. Its translation: CATSRDRGHTIYF.

The chain is built from TRBV4-2 and TRBJ2-7; 10 nucleotides line up with TRBD1. This CDR3 spans 15 amino acids. The germline gives CDR1 LGHNA, CDR2 YNFKEQ. Trimming took 1 base from V and 6 from J; bases not matched to a gene: 6. The CDR3 sequence is CASSQVGTGDFEQYF. CDR3 in DNA: TGTGCCAGCAGCCAAGTCGGGACAGGGGATTTCGAGCAGTACTTC.

This clonotype was seen more than once but under ten times. The rearrangement links TRBV2 to TRBJ2-3, with D possibly being TRBD2 (5 bases). Trimming stripped 5 bases from V and 1 base from J, with 13 bases between. There are 15 residues in the CDR3. Looked up from germline, CDR1 is SNHLY and CDR2 is FYNNEI. CDR3 protein: CASSPVGLGTDTQYF. The CDR3 region has the DNA TGTGCCAGCAGTCCCGTCGGACTTGGCACAGATACGCAGTATTTT.

The V call is TRBV30, the J call TRBJ2-1; 10 bases align to TRBD2. CDR3 size: 16 residues. Per germline, CDR1 GTSNPN and CDR2 SVGIG (reference sequence). Losses at the gene ends were 2 bases for V and 0 bases for J; bases not matched to a gene: 4. The DNA of the CDR3 is TGTGCCTGGAGTCCGGGACTAGCGAGCTCCTACAATGAGCAGTTCTTC. This translates into CAWSPGLASSYNEQFF.

The rearrangement links TRBV7-2 to TRBJ2-2; tentatively, D is TRBD1 or TRBD2 (5 bases each). Trimming took 3 bases from V and 8 from J, leaving 28 bases between them. Germline CDR1 SGHTA, CDR2 FQGNSA. This CDR3 has 19 residues. As DNA, the CDR3 is TGTGCCAGCAGCTTGGGCGAGGTCATGTTCGATCGGGGACCGGGGGAGCTGTTTTTT. Protein: CASSLGEVMFDRGPGELFF.

This clonotype was counted only a few times. The CDR3 nucleotides read TGTGCCAGCAGCTCAGGTGTAGCTGAAGCTTTCTTT. The encoded protein is CASSSGVAEAFF. V gene TRBV7-9 combines with J gene TRBJ1-1, with unresolved D. Germline values: CDR1 SEHNR, CDR2 FQNEAQ (reference sequence). The V gene lost 4 bases and the J gene lost 6 bases, with 9 bases spanning the gap. There are 12 residues in the CDR3. The full variable domain, with the rest looked up from reference TRBV7-9 and TRBJ1-1, is DTGVSQNPRHKITKRGQNVTFRCDPISEHNRLYWYRQTLGQGPEFLTYFQNEAQLEKSRLLSDRFSAERPKGSFSTLEIQRTEQGDSAMYLCASSSGVAEAFFGQGTRLTVV.

The genes are TRBV4-1 and TRBJ2-5; maybe TRBD2 (5 bases). The CDR3 is made up of 15 amino acids. CDR1 is MGHRA, CDR2 YSYEKL, per germline. V shed 1 base and J shed 5 bases, with 14 bases lying between them. The CDR3 bases are TGCGCCAGCAGCCAAGTATCCCGGGGAAGTGAGACCCAGTACTTC. Amino acids: CASSQVSRGSETQYF.

The CDR3 protein is CAWSSWDRGTFDDNQPQHF. The CDR3 nucleotides are TGTGCCTGGAGCTCCTGGGACAGGGGGACGTTTGATGACAATCAGCCCCAGCATTTT. The gene calls are TRBV30 and TRBJ1-5, with 11 bases matching TRBD1. This CDR3 region has 19 residues. V lost 3 bases, J lost 3 bases, and 16 bases stayed unmatched. CDR1 is GTSNPN, CDR2 SVGIG, per germline (reference sequence).

This chain joins TRBV29-1 and TRBJ2-1; 11 nucleotides align to TRBD2. With 5 bases clipped from V and 5 bases from J, the junction kept 2 bases outside the gene matches. The CDR3 consists of 13 residues. The V gene's germline CDR1 is SQVTM and CDR2 ANQGSEA. The DNA for the CDR3 is TGCAGCGTTAGACTAGCGGGGAACAATGAGCAGTTCTTC. Amino acid sequence: CSVRLAGNNEQFF.

This clonotype was recorded many times. This sequence joins TRBV3-1 and TRBJ2-2, with 8 bases that match TRBD1. This CDR3 is built from 16 residues. With V trimmed by 5 bases and J by 5 bases, 10 bases remained unmatched. Germline CDR1 LGHDT, CDR2 YNNKEL (reference sequence). CDR3 DNA: TGTGCCAGCAGCGACTCTACAGGGGGTTGGACCGGGGAGCTGTTTTTT. Translation gives CASSDSTGGWTGELFF.